This record covers a single T cell receptor (beta chain). This sample was taken from a study of blood T cell repertoires in COVID-19. About the research overall: Both acute and convalescent COVID-19 samples were obtained from the United States, Italy and Spain. T cells, B-cell-depleted T cells, or PBMCs supplied cDNA or gDNA.

The CDR3 spans 15 residues. Germline CDR1 and CDR2: MNHEY and SMNVEV (reference sequence). With 5 bases removed from V and 5 bases from J, the gap between germline ends came to 19 bases. As processed by the authors: Amplification of reference gene primers was used by the study to estimate nucleated cell counts. Generated by immunoSEQ multiplex PCR, the TCRdb table keeps only in-frame clones and is missing some. That table supplies the V and J calls and clone size; D and trimming were determined from the DNA. This sample has approximately 88,000 clones, with around three quarters found just once. The sample comprised peripheral blood. V gene TRBV27 combines with J gene TRBJ2-7, with D possibly TRBD2 on 6 matching bases. This clonotype was obtained from a man in his fifties who had recovered from COVID-19. CDR3 sequence reads: CASSQTRTSSHEQYF. The CDR3 coding sequence is TGTGCCAGCAGTCAGACTAGAACGAGCAGCCACGAGCAGTACTTC.